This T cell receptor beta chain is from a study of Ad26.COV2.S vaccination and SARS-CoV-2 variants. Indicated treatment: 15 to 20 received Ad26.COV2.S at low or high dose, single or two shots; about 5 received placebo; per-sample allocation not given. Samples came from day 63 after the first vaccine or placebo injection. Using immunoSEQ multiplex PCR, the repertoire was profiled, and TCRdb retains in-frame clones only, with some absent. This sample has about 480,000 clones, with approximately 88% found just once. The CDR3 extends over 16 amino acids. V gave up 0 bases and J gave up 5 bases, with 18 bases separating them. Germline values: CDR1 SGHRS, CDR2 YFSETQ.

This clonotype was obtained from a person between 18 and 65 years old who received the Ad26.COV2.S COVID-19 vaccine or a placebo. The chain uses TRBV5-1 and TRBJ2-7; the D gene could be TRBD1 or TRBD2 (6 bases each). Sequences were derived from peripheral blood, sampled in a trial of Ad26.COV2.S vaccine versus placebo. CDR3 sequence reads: CASSLALGGRDHEQYF. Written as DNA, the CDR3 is TGCGCCAGCAGCTTGGCGTTGGGGGGCAGGGACCACGAGCAGTACTTC.